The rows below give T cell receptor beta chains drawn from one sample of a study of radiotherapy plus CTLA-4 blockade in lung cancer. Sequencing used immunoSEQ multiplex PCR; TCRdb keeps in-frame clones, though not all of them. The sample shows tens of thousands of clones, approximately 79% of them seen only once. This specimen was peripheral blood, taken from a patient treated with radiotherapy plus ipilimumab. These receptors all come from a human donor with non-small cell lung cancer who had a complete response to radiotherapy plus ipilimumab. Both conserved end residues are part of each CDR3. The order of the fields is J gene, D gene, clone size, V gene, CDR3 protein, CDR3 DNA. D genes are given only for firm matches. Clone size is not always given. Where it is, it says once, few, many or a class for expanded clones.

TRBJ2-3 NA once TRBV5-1 CASSPSDRSDTQYF TGCGCCAGCAGCCCCTCCGACAGGTCAGATACGCAGTATTTT
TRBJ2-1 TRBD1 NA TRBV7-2 CASSRSDRFYNEQFF TGTGCCAGCAGCCGGTCGGACAGGTTCTACAATGAGCAGTTCTTC
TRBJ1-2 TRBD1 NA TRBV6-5 CASSSPVDREVDGYTF TGTGCCAGCAGTTCCCCTGTGGACAGGGAAGTGGATGGCTACACCTTC
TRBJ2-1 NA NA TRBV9 CASSVVGTPKNEQFF TGTGCCAGCAGCGTAGTGGGGACACCGAAAAATGAGCAGTTCTTC
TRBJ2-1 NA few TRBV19 CASSIPLAARYNEQFF TGTGCCAGTAGTATCCCCCTAGCAGCCCGCTACAATGAGCAGTTCTTC
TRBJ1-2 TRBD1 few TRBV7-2 CASSSGTGQSGYTF TGTGCCAGCAGCTCGGGGACAGGGCAGTCTGGCTACACCTTC
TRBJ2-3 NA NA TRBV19 CASSKGREVTGTSTDTQYF TGTGCCAGTAGTAAAGGAAGAGAGGTAACAGGTACTAGCACAGATACGCAGTATTTT
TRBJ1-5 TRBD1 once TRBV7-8 CASSFRQGSNQPQHF TGTGCCAGCAGCTTCAGACAGGGTAGCAATCAGCCCCAGCATTTT
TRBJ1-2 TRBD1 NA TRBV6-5 CASSGQESNYGYTF TGTGCCAGCAGTGGACAGGAGAGTAACTATGGCTACACCTTC
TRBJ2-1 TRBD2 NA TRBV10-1 CASSASGLAGGQRSREQFF TGCGCCAGCAGTGCCTCGGGACTAGCGGGGGGGCAGAGGTCGCGTGAGCAGTTCTTC
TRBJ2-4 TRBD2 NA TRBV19 CASSIDRGTSGRNIQYF TGTGCCAGTAGTATAGACCGCGGGACTAGCGGGAGAAACATTCAGTACTTC
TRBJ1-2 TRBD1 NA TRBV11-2 CASSLVHIGGQGNGYTF TGTGCCAGCAGCTTAGTACACATCGGGGGACAGGGGAATGGCTACACCTTC
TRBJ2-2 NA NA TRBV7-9 CASSFPAGELFF TGTGCCAGCAGCTTTCCGGCCGGGGAGCTGTTTTTT
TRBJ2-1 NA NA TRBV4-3 CASSQGTLRQAYNEQFF TGCGCCAGCAGCCAAGGAACCTTACGACAGGCCTACAATGAGCAGTTCTTC
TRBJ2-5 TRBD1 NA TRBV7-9 CASSTRQGAETQYF TGTGCCAGCAGCACTCGACAGGGGGCTGAGACCCAGTACTTC
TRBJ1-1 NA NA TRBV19 CASSISRTANTEAFF TGTGCCAGTAGTATCTCCCGGACAGCGAACACTGAAGCTTTCTTT
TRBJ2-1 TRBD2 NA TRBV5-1 CASSAGTTYNEQFF TGCGCCAGCAGCGCCGGGACTACCTACAATGAGCAGTTCTTC